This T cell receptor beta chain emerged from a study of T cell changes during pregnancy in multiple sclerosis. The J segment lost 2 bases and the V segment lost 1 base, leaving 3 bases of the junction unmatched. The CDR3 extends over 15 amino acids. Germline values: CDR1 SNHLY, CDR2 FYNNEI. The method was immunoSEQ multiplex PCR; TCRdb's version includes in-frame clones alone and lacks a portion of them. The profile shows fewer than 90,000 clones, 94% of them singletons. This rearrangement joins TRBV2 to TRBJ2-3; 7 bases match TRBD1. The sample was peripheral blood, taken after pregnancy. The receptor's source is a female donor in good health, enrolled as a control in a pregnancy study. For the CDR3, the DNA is TGTGCCAGCAGTGAAGGGGACAGAATCACAGATACGCAGTATTTT. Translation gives CASSEGDRITDTQYF.